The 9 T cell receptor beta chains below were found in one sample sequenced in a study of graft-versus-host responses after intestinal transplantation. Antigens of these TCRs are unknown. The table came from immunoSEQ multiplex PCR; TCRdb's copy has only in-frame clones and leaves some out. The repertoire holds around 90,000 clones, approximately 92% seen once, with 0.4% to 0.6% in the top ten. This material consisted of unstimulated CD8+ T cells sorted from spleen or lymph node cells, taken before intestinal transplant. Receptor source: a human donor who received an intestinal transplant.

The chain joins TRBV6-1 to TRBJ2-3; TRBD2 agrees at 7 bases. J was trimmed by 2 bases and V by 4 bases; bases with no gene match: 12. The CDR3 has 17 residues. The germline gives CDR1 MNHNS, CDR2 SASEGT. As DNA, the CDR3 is TGTGCCAGCAGTGTGGGCGGGGGAACGCCACACACAGATACGCAGTATTTT. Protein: CASSVGGGTPHTDTQYF.

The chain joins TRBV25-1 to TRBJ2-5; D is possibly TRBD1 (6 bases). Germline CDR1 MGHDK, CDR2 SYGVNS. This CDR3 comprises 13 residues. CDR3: CVSRGSFQETQYF. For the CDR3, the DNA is TGTGTCTCAAGGGGGAGTTTCCAAGAGACCCAGTACTTC.

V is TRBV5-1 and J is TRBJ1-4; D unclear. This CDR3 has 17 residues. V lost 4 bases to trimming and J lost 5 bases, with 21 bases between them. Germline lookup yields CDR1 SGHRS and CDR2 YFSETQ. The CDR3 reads CASSDGLANTPNEKLFF. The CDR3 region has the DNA TGCGCCAGCAGCGATGGCCTTGCAAACACCCCAAATGAAAAACTGTTTTTT.

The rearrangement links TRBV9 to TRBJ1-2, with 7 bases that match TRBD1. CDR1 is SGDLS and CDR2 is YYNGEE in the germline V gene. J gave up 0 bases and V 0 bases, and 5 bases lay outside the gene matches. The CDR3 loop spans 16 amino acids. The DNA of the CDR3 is TGTGCCAGCAGCGTAGCGAGGGACAGAACTAACTATGGCTACACCTTC. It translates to CASSVARDRTNYGYTF.

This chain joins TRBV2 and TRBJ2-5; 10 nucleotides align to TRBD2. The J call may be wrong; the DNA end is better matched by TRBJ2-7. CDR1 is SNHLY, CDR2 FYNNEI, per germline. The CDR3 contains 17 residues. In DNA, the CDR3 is TGTGCCAGCAGTGAAGCGCCGGGACTAGCGATAACCTACGAGCAGTACTTC. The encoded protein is CASSEAPGLAITYEQYF.

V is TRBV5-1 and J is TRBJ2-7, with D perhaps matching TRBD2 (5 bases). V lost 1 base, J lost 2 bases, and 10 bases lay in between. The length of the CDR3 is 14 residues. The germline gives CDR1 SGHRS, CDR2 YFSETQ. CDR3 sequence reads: CASSLYEGPYEQYF. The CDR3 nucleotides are TGCGCCAGCAGCTTGTATGAGGGCCCCTACGAGCAGTACTTC.

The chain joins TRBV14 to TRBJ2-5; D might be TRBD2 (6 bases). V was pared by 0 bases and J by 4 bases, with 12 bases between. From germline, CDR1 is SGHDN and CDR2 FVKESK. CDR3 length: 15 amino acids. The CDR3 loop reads CASSQDWIGGETQYF. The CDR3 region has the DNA TGTGCCAGCAGCCAAGATTGGATCGGGGGAGAGACCCAGTACTTC.

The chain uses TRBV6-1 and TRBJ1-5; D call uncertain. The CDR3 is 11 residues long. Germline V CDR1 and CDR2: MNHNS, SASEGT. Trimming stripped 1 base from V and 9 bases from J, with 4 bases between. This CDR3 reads CASSEDLPQHF. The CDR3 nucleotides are TGTGCCAGCAGTGAAGATCTGCCCCAGCATTTT.

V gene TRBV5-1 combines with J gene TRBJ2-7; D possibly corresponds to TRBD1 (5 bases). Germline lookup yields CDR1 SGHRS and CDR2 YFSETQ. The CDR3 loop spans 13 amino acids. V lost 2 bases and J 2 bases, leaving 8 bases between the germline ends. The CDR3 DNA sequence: TGCGCCAGCAGCTTCGACAGTGCCTACGAGCAGTACTTC. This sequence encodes CASSFDSAYEQYF.